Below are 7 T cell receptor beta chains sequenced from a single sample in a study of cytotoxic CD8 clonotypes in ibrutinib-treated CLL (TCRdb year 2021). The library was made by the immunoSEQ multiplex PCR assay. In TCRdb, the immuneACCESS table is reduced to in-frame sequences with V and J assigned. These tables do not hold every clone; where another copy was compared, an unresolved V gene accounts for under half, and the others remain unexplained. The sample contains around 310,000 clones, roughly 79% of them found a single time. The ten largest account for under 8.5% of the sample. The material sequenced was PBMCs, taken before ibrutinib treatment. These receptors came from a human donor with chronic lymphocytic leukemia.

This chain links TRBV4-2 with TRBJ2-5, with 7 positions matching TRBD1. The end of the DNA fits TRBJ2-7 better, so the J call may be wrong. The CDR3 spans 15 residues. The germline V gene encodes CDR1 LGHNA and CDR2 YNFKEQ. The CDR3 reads CASSHQGQTSYEQYF. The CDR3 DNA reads TGTGCCAGCAGCCACCAGGGACAGACTTCCTACGAGCAGTACTTC.

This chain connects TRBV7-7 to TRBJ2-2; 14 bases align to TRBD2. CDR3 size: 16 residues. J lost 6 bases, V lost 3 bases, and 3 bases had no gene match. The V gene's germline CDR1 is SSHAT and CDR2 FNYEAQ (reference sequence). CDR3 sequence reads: CASSLTSGRAPGELFF. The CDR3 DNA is TGTGCCAGCAGCTTGACTAGCGGGAGGGCCCCCGGGGAGCTGTTTTTT.

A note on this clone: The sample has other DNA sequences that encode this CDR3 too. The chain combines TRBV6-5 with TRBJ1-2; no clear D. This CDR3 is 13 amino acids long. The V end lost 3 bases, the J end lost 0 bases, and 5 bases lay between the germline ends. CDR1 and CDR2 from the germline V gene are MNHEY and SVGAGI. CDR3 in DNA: TGTGCCAGCAGTTATCTGGCTAACTATGGCTACACCTTC. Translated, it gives CASSYLANYGYTF.

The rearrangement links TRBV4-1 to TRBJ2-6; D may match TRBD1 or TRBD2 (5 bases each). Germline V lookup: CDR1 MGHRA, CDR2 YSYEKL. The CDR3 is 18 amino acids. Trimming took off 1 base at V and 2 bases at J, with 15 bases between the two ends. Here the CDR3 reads CASSQVFGGLAGANVLTF. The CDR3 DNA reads TGCGCCAGCAGCCAAGTTTTTGGGGGATTGGCTGGGGCCAACGTCCTGACTTTC.

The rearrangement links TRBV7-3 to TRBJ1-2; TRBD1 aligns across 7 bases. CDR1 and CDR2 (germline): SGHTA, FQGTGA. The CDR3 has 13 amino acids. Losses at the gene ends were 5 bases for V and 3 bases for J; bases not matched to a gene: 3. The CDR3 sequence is CASSKDRDYGYTF. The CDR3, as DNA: TGTGCCAGCAGCAAAGACAGGGACTATGGCTACACCTTC.

CDR3 DNA: TGTGCCAGCAGTTTATTCGGGACTAGCGGGAACATTAATGAGCAGTTCTTC. It specifies CASSLFGTSGNINEQFF. This sequence joins TRBV6-4 and TRBJ2-1; 13 bases map to TRBD2. Trimming at V came to 5 bases and at J to 7 bases, leaving 11 bases not matched to a gene. This CDR3 spans 17 amino acids. Germline V gives CDR1 MRHNA, CDR2 SNTAGT.

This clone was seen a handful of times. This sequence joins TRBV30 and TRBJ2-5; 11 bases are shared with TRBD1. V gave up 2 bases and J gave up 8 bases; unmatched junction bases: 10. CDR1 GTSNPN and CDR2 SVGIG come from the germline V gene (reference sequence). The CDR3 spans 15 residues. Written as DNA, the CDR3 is TGTGCCTGGAGTCCTCCAGGACAGGGGGCGCAAACCCAGTACTTC. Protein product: CAWSPPGQGAQTQYF.